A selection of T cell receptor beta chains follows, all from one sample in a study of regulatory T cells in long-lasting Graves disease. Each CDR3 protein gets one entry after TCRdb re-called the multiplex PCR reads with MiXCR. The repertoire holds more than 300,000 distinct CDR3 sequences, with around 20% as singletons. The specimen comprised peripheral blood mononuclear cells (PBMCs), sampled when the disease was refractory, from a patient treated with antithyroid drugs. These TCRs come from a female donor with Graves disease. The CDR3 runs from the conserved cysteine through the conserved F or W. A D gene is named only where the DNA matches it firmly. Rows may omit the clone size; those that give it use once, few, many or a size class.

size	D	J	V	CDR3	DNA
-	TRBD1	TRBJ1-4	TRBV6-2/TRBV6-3	CASSLNRGAGEKLFF	TGTGCCAGCAGCCTTAACAGGGGAGCTGGGGAAAAACTGTTTTTT
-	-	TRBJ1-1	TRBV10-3	CATVLNTEAFF	TGTGCCACCGTTTTGAACACTGAAGCTTTCTTT
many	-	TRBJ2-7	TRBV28	CASSRTGIPYEQYF	TGTGCCAGCAGCCGCACAGGGATTCCCTACGAGCAGTACTTC
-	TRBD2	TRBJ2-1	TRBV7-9	CASSLAASGGGFSSYNEQFF	TGTGCCAGCAGCTTAGCCGCTAGCGGGGGGGGATTTAGCTCCTACAATGAGCAGTTCTTC
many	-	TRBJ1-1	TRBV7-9	CASRLDRTEAFF	TGTGCCAGCAGGCTAGACAGAACTGAAGCTTTCTTT
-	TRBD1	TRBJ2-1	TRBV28	CASSLGTGYNEQFF	TGTGCCAGCAGTTTAGGGACAGGGTACAATGAGCAGTTCTTC
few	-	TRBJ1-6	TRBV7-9	CASSLEQHNSPLHF	TGTGCCAGCAGCTTAGAACAGCATAATTCACCCCTCCACTTT
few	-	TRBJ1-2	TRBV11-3	CASAAGLFGYTF	TGTGCCAGCGCCGCAGGGCTCTTTGGCTACACCTTC
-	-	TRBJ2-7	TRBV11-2	CASSAQGPSYEQYF	TGTGCCAGCAGCGCCCAGGGGCCCTCCTACGAGCAGTACTTC
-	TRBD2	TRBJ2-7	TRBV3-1	CASSPGGAREVPYEQYF	TGTGCCAGCAGCCCCGGCGGTGCCCGGGAGGTTCCCTACGAGCAGTACTTC
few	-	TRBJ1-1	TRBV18	CASSPQGTSVAFF	TGTGCCAGCTCACCACAGGGAACGAGCGTCGCTTTCTTT
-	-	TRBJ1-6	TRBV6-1	CASAHGGNSPLHF	TGTGCCAGCGCCCACGGCGGTAATTCACCCCTCCACTTT
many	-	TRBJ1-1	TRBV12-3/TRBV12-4	CASRHGGSEAFF	TGTGCCAGCAGACACGGGGGATCTGAAGCTTTCTTT
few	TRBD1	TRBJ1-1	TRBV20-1	CSAPGGGSEAFF	TGCAGTGCCCCAGGGGGGGGCTCTGAAGCTTTCTTT
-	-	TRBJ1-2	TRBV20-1	CSAYSGRDYGYTF	TGCAGTGCTTATTCTGGGAGGGACTATGGCTACACCTTC
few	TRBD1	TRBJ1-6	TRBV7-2	CASSQPGTGGNSPLHF	TGTGCCAGCAGCCAACCCGGGACAGGGGGGAATTCACCCCTCCACTTT
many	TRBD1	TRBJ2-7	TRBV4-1	CASSLRTGDRVVSYEQYF	TGCGCCAGCAGCCTTCGGACAGGGGACCGAGTTGTGTCCTACGAGCAGTACTTC
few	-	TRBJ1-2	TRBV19	CASSNPLTGAGRYGYTF	TGTGCCAGTAGTAATCCCCTGACAGGAGCAGGAAGGTATGGCTACACCTTC
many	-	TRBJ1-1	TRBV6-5	CASSSEGEAFF	TGTGCCAGCAGTTCCGAGGGTGAAGCTTTCTTT
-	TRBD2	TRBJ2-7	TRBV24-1	CATSDRTSGRYEQYF	TGTGCCACCAGTGATCGGACTAGCGGGAGATACGAGCAGTACTTC
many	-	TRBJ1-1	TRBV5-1	CASSLVDQHTEAFF	TGCGCCAGCAGCTTGGTGGATCAGCACACTGAAGCTTTCTTT
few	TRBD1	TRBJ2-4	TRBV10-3	CAISADRGNIQYF	TGTGCCATCAGTGCGGACAGGGGGAACATTCAGTACTTC
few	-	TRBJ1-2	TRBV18	CASSPHPTEHYGYTF	TGTGCCAGCTCACCCCACCCGACAGAGCACTATGGCTACACCTTC
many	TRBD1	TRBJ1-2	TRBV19	CASGGGWGYGYTF	TGTGCCAGTGGAGGGGGCTGGGGCTATGGCTACACCTTC
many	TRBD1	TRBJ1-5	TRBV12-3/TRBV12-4	CATRTGEDQPQHF	TGTGCCACCCGGACAGGGGAGGATCAGCCCCAGCATTTT
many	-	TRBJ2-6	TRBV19	CATTTAVGANVLTF	TGTGCCACCACTACAGCGGTTGGGGCCAACGTCCTGACTTTC
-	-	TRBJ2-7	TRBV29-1	CSVETGHHAYEQYF	TGCAGCGTTGAAACGGGACACCACGCTTACGAGCAGTACTTC
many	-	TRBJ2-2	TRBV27	CASSRLWPGRNTGELFF	TGTGCCAGCAGTCGCCTATGGCCGGGACGGAACACCGGGGAGCTGTTTTTT
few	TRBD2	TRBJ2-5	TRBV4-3	CASSQDLGLAAKTQYF	TGCGCCAGCAGCCAAGATTTAGGGCTAGCGGCAAAGACCCAGTACTTC
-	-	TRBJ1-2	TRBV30	CAHKKPQTTYGYTF	TGTGCCCACAAAAAACCACAGACGACTTATGGCTACACCTTC
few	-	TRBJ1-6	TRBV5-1	CASSLQGNYSPLHF	TGCGCCAGCAGCTTGCAGGGTAACTATTCACCCCTCCACTTT
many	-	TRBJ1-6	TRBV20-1	CSARRSYNSPLHF	TGCAGTGCTAGAAGATCCTATAATTCACCCCTCCACTTT
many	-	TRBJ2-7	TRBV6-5	CASSYTIGGSPYEQYF	TGTGCCAGCAGTTATACAATCGGGGGCTCCCCCTACGAGCAGTACTTC
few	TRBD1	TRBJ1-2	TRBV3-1	CASSSDRVYGYTF	TGTGCCAGCAGTTCGGACAGGGTCTATGGCTACACCTTC
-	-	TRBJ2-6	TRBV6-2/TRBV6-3	CASALSGANVLTF	TGTGCCAGCGCCCTTAGTGGGGCCAACGTCCTGACTTTC